This TCR beta chain was recorded in a study of blood T cell repertoires in COVID-19. For the study at large: Italy, Spain and the United States were the sources of the convalescent and acute COVID-19 samples.

Participants were placed into cohorts based on the clinical history they reported. In the source study's methods: Estimation of nucleated cell counts relied on the amplification of reference gene primers. TCRdb's table, derived via immunoSEQ multiplex PCR, lists solely in-frame clones and lacks some. Clone size and V and J calls were adopted from that table, with D and trimming inferred from the DNA. Among 250,000 or so clones listed, approximately 90% were seen once. What was sequenced was PBMCs or T cells enriched from blood (not recorded which). The TCR originated in a woman between 25 and 40 years old with acute COVID-19.

Here the CDR3 reads CASSWRPGLQETQYF. The CDR3 DNA follows: TGTGCCAGCAGCTGGAGGCCGGGACTTCAAGAGACCCAGTACTTC. This chain joins TRBV7-2 and TRBJ2-5; maybe TRBD2 (6 bases). The V gene lost 4 bases and the J gene lost 2 bases, with 14 bases spanning the gap. CDR3 length: 15 amino acids. CDR1 is SGHTA and CDR2 is FQGNSA in the germline V gene.